These 5 T cell receptor beta chains were all obtained from the same sample, sequenced in a study of monozygotic twins with inflammatory bowel disease. TCRdb re-called the 5' RACE reads and shows each CDR3 protein once, DNA omitted. Recorded for this sample: about 150,000 distinct CDR3 sequences. The sample was blood. The receptor source for this set is a human donor with ulcerative colitis or Crohn's disease, or a healthy co-twin of an affected twin (not recorded which).

The CDR3: CASSYAGGAYNEQFF. This chain joins TRBV6-2 or TRBV6-3 and TRBJ2-1; TCRdb's D call of TRBD1 is untestable without DNA. CDR3 length: 15 amino acids. Germline CDR1 is MNHEY and CDR2 is SVGEGT.

This chain connects TRBV5-1 to TRBJ1-1. CDR1 is SGHRS, CDR2 YFSETQ, per germline. The CDR3 sequence is 13 residues long. This CDR3 reads CASSPVLNTEAFF.

The chain couples TRBV20-1 to TRBJ2-1; TCRdb reports TRBD2, a call that lacks DNA to check it against. CDR1 DFQATT and CDR2 SNEGSKA come from the germline V gene (reference sequence). This CDR3 is 15 amino acids long. The CDR3 spells CSALPASGNHNEQFF.

The CDR3 here is CASSPRDRYNEQFF. V usage is TRBV5-4 and J usage is TRBJ2-1; absent DNA, TCRdb's TRBD1 call cannot be checked. CDR3 length: 14 amino acids. Germline V CDR1 and CDR2: SGHNT, YYREEE (reference sequence).

The V and J genes are TRBV29-1 and TRBJ1-1; the D gene TCRdb calls, TRBD1, cannot be checked with no DNA. The CDR3 sequence is 13 residues long. Germline V gene lookup returns CDR1 SQVTM and CDR2 ANQGSEA. CDR3: CRATGGASTEAFF.